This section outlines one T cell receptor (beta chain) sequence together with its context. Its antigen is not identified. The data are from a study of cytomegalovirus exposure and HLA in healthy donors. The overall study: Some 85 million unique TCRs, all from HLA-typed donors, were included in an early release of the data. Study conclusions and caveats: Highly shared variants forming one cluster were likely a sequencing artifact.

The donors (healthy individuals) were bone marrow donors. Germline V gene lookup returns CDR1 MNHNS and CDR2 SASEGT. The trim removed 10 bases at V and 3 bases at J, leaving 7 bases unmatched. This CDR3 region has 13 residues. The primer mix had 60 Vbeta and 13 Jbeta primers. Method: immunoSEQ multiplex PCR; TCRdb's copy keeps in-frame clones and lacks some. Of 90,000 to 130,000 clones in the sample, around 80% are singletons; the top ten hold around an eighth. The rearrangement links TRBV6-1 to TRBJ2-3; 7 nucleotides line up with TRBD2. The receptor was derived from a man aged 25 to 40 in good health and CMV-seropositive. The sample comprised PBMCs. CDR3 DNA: TGTGCCAACGGAGGGGAGGGAACAGATACGCAGTATTTT. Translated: CANGGEGTDTQYF.